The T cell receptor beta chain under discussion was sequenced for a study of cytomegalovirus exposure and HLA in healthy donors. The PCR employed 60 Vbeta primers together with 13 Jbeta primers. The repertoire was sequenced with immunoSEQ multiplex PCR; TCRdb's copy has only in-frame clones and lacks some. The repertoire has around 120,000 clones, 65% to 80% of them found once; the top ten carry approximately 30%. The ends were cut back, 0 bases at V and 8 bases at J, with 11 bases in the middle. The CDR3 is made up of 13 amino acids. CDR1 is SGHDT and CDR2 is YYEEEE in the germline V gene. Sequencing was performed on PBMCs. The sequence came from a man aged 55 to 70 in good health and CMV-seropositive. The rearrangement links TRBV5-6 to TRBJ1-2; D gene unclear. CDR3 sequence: CASSLVGAGGYTF. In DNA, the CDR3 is TGTGCCAGCAGCTTGGTGGGCGCTGGGGGCTACACCTTC.